The 22 T cell receptor beta chains given below trace back to one sample, sequenced in a study of T cells in Graves' hyperthyroidism and ophthalmopathy. Amplified TCR beta CDR3 regions derived from RNA transcripts. First-round RT-PCR of the TCR CDR3 relied on the HTBI primer set. TCRdb passed the multiplex PCR reads through MiXCR, listing each CDR3 protein once. The table lists hundreds of thousands of distinct CDR3 sequences, under 15% of them singletons. Sequencing used blood. These receptors came from a man between 18 and 35 years old with Graves' ophthalmopathy.

This clonotype was seen many times. In nucleotides, the CDR3 is TGCAGTGCTAGAGATGGACGGATTAATGAAAAACTGTTTTTT. As protein: CSARDGRINEKLFF. The chain joins TRBV20-1 to TRBJ1-4; D is undetermined. V lost 0 bases and J lost 4, with 9 bases in between. Looked up from germline, CDR1 is DFQATT and CDR2 is SNEGSKA (reference sequence). The CDR3 loop spans 14 amino acids.

The rearrangement uses TRBV5-8 and TRBJ1-5; D unresolved. Trimming stripped 1 base from V and 5 bases from J, with 7 bases between. CDR1 is SGHTS, CDR2 YDEGEE, per germline. The CDR3 sequence is 13 residues long. The CDR3 sequence: CASSLYQDQPQHF. The DNA of the CDR3 is TGTGCCAGCAGCTTGTATCAGGATCAGCCCCAGCATTTT.

Ten or more counts support this clonotype. The chain joins TRBV2 to TRBJ2-2; 11 bases map to TRBD2. Losses at the gene ends were 6 bases for V and 2 bases for J; bases not matched to a gene: 14. CDR3 length equals 19 residues. Germline lookup yields CDR1 SNHLY and CDR2 FYNNEI. CDR3 loop: CASRIYIAGGLANTGELFF. The CDR3 nucleotides are TGTGCCAGCAGGATCTATATAGCGGGAGGGCTGGCAAACACCGGGGAGCTGTTTTTT. Filled out from reference TRBV2 and TRBJ2-2, the complete variable domain reads EPEVTQTPSHQVTQMGQEVILRCVPISNHLYFYWYRQILGQKVEFLVSFYNNEISEKSEIFDDQFSVERPDGSNFTLKIRSTKLEDSAMYFCASRIYIAGGLANTGELFFGEGSRLTVL.

This chain joins TRBV5-1 and TRBJ2-1, with 9 bases lining up with TRBD2. The CDR3 totals 17 residues. CDR1 is SGHRS, CDR2 YFSETQ, per germline. The junction had 7 bases not matched to a gene; V was cut back by 2 bases and J by 1 base. Here the CDR3 reads CASSFTLAGPSYNEQFF. The CDR3 DNA follows: TGCGCCAGCAGCTTCACTCTAGCGGGGCCGTCCTACAATGAGCAGTTCTTC.

The chain is built from TRBV30 and TRBJ1-6; TRBD1 matches at 7 bases. Germline lookup yields CDR1 GTSNPN and CDR2 SVGIG (reference sequence). The CDR3 consists of 18 residues. CDR3 DNA sequence: TGTGCTTTGGGACAGTCCAGGTCTGGTCCGGGGGATAATTCACCCCTCCACTTT. Its translation is CALGQSRSGPGDNSPLHF.

The CDR3 region is CASRKQGARTAWYF. For the CDR3, the DNA is TGTGCCAGCAGAAAGCAGGGGGCTAGGACGGCTTGGTATTTT. The chain employs TRBV6-2 or TRBV6-3 and TRBJ1-3; 8 bases align to TRBD1. Germline V gene lookup returns CDR1 MNHEY and CDR2 SVGEGT. J was trimmed by 16 bases and V by 6 bases; bases with no gene match: 17. This CDR3 has 14 residues.

The chain employs TRBV24-1 and TRBJ2-7; D may match TRBD1 or TRBD2 (5 bases each). In germline, CDR1 is KGHDR, CDR2 SFDVKD. This CDR3 contains 13 residues. The V and J ends lost 4 bases and 5 bases respectively, with 11 bases between them. CDR3 residues: CATSDGATDEQYF. In DNA form, the CDR3 reads TGTGCCACCAGTGACGGGGCCACGGACGAGCAGTACTTC.

The chain employs TRBV12-3 or TRBV12-4 and TRBJ2-6, with D possibly matching TRBD2 (7 bases). The V end lost 3 bases, the J end lost 3 bases, and 18 bases lay between the germline ends. This CDR3 has 18 amino acids. The CDR3 bases are TGTGCCAGCAGTTTTACTCTGGGGGGGGGGCGTGGGGCCAACGTCCTGACTTTC. It yields the protein CASSFTLGGGRGANVLTF.

Many counts were recorded for this clonotype. V is TRBV5-1 and J is TRBJ2-4; a weak D match, TRBD2 (7 bases). CDR3 length equals 14 residues. Deletions cut 4 bases from V and 7 bases from J, with 15 bases between. Germline CDR1 is SGHRS and CDR2 is YFSETQ. CDR3 in DNA: TGCGCCAGCAGCGTCGGGGGGCGGCAGAACATTCAGTACTTC. Protein: CASSVGGRQNIQYF.

The CDR3 region is CASRDRTSSYNSPLHF. For the CDR3, the DNA is TGTGCCAGCAGAGACAGGACTAGCTCCTATAATTCACCCCTCCACTTT. The chain couples TRBV3-1 to TRBJ1-6; D possibly corresponds to TRBD1 (6 bases). This CDR3 is built from 16 residues. Germline lookup yields CDR1 LGHDT and CDR2 YNNKEL (reference sequence). V was clipped by 6 bases and J by 0 bases, with 12 bases between them.

The rearrangement joins TRBV20-1 to TRBJ1-2; TRBD1 might be the D (6 bases). The germline gives CDR1 DFQATT, CDR2 SNEGSKA (reference sequence). Trimming pared 6 bases from V and 4 bases from J, leaving 12 bases between. The CDR3 spans 12 residues. The CDR3: CSAYREPYGYTF. CDR3 nucleotides: TGCAGTGCGTACAGGGAGCCCTATGGCTACACCTTC.

This clonotype showed up just a few times. V and J are TRBV27 and TRBJ2-1; 11 nucleotides agree with TRBD1. The germline V gene has CDR1 MNHEY and CDR2 SMNVEV (reference sequence). V dropped 8 bases and J dropped 5; count of bases not matched to a gene: 5. The CDR3 sequence is 14 residues long. The chain's CDR3 is CASAGTGGDNEQFF. The CDR3 DNA reads TGTGCCAGCGCCGGGACAGGGGGGGACAATGAGCAGTTCTTC.

This clonotype was seen only once. This rearrangement joins TRBV7-6 to TRBJ2-7; 8 bases line up with TRBD1. This CDR3 region has 14 residues. Germline CDR1 is SGHVS and CDR2 is FNYEAQ. Trimming at V came to 4 bases and at J to 6 bases, leaving 8 bases not matched to a gene. CDR3 nucleotides: TGTGCCAGCAGCTCTTCGGCAGGGGGCTTCGAGCAGTACTTC. Amino acid sequence: CASSSSAGGFEQYF.

The chain has TRBV4-1 and TRBJ2-3; either TRBD1 or TRBD2 may fit D (6 bases each). V was shortened by 6 bases and J by 5 bases, with 18 bases between the two germline ends. Germline V gene data show CDR1 as MGHRA and CDR2 as YSYEKL. The length of the CDR3 is 15 residues. The CDR3 region is CASRAPGAPGDTQYF. The CDR3 bases are TGCGCCAGCAGAGCCCCGGGGGCGCCAGGAGATACGCAGTATTTT.

Many counts were recorded for this clonotype. CDR3 amino acids: CASRRTMNTEAFF. Written as DNA, the CDR3 is TGTGCCAGCAGAAGGACAATGAACACTGAAGCTTTCTTT. The gene calls are TRBV6-1 and TRBJ1-1, with D possibly matching TRBD1 (5 bases). The CDR3 spans 13 residues. V was cut by 6 bases and J by 0 bases, with 8 bases left in between. The germline gives CDR1 MNHNS, CDR2 SASEGT.

The chain has TRBV6-1 and TRBJ2-3, with 7 bases matching TRBD2. The germline CDR1 and CDR2 sequences are MNHNS and SASEGT. V dropped 7 bases and J dropped 2; count of bases not matched to a gene: 6. This CDR3 spans 14 amino acids. The CDR3 region has the DNA TGTGCCAGCATTAAGGGACTACACACAGATACGCAGTATTTT. Translating gives CASIKGLHTDTQYF.

This clonotype was seen many times. The chain joins TRBV5-1 to TRBJ2-7, with a possible D match to TRBD1 (6 bases). The CDR3 has 13 amino acids. V was cut by 3 bases and J by 7 bases, with 14 bases left in between. In germline, CDR1 is SGHRS, CDR2 YFSETQ. For the CDR3, the DNA is TGCGCCAGCAGCTCTACAGGGTTTCGGGAGCAGTACTTC. Protein: CASSSTGFREQYF. Drawing the rest from reference TRBV5-1 and TRBJ2-7, the complete variable domain is KAGVTQTPRYLIKTRGQQVTLSCSPISGHRSVSWYQQTPGQGLQFLFEYFSETQRNKGNFPGRFSGRQFSNSRSEMNVSTLELGDSALYLCASSSTGFREQYFGPGTRLTVT.

This clonotype occurred many times. This chain connects TRBV3-1 to TRBJ2-5; maybe TRBD1 (5 bases). V dropped 3 bases and J dropped 5 bases, with 13 bases sitting between them. The germline V gene encodes CDR1 LGHDT and CDR2 YNNKEL (reference sequence). This CDR3 has 14 amino acids. The chain's CDR3 is CASSHVRGHETQYF. DNA for the CDR3: TGTGCCAGCAGCCATGTTAGGGGTCACGAGACCCAGTACTTC.

This clonotype was recorded at least ten times. The genes are TRBV19 and TRBJ2-7; 13 bases match TRBD2. V trimming: 5 bases; J trimming: 0 bases; junction bases outside the gene matches: 4. This CDR3 has 16 amino acids. Germline CDR1 is LNHDA and CDR2 is SQIVND (reference sequence). The CDR3 loop reads CASSPWTSGGSYEQYF. In DNA, the CDR3 is TGTGCCAGTAGTCCCTGGACTAGCGGGGGCTCCTACGAGCAGTACTTC.

This sequence joins TRBV6-1 and TRBJ2-1; D is unclear. V dropped 8 bases and J dropped 2 bases, with 10 bases sitting between them. Germline values: CDR1 MNHNS, CDR2 SASEGT. The CDR3 length is 13 residues. CDR3: CASALQPYNEQFF. In DNA, the CDR3 is TGTGCCAGCGCATTACAGCCCTACAATGAGCAGTTCTTC.

This clonotype showed up many times. The V gene is TRBV7-9, the J gene TRBJ1-6, with a tentative D call TRBD1 (5 bases). Trimming took off 5 bases at V and 8 bases at J, with 16 bases between the two ends. This CDR3 has 15 amino acids. The germline CDR1 and CDR2 sequences are SEHNR and FQNEAQ (reference sequence). The CDR3 reads CASSRVGLIDSPLHF. In nucleotides, the CDR3 is TGTGCCAGCAGCCGGGTGGGGCTCATTGATTCACCCCTCCACTTT.

The rearrangement joins TRBV24-1 to TRBJ2-5, with 9 bases matching TRBD1. CDR3 size: 17 residues. The V gene end was trimmed by 5 bases and the J gene end by 7 bases; junction bases not matched to a gene: 16. The germline V gene has CDR1 KGHDR and CDR2 SFDVKD. DNA of the CDR3: TGTGCCACCAGTGCCCCATTGGGGACAGGGAGGCAGTGGACCCAGTACTTC. Translated, it gives CATSAPLGTGRQWTQYF.